Sequencing of this T cell receptor beta chain was carried out in a study of T cell repertoires in cytomegalovirus infection. Study details: Indicated by public TCR beta signatures were CMV infection and matching HLA type.

Each CDR3 protein is one row after TCRdb ran MiXCR on the reads. The table records about 920,000 distinct CDR3 sequences, roughly 30% of them present only once. The V gene's germline CDR1 is MNHNS and CDR2 SASEGT. The J segment lost 3 bases and the V segment lost 4 bases, leaving 11 bases of the junction unmatched. CDR3 length: 19 residues. This clonotype was seen many times. Its antigen is still unknown. The genes are TRBV6-1 and TRBJ2-3; 15 bases line up with TRBD2. This material consisted of cultured CD8+ T cells from PBMCs, taken from culture after CMV antigen stimulation. This TCR was sampled from a human donor in good health (CMV status not recorded). Some clones in this sample may be carry-over from other donors' samples. Here the CDR3 DNA reads TGTGCCAGCAGTGGACAGACTATCGGACTAGCGGGGGGGACAGATACGCAGTATTTT. Translated, it gives CASSGQTIGLAGGTDTQYF.